This T cell receptor (beta chain) was obtained from a study of blood T cells in healthy people across ages. Overall study results and limits: Estimates of total diversity, which came from one million sequenced T cells, were considered to be underestimates. With unsorted PBMCs, a conclusive comparison of naive versus antigen-experienced cells was not possible.

Comments on this clonotype: Its specificity is unknown.

Germline CDR1 is SGHRS and CDR2 is YFSETQ. Trimming removed 5 bases from V and 7 bases from J; junction bases left unmatched: 10. The CDR3 length is 14 residues. For the second PCR, which ran for about 7 to 11 cycles, a sample-barcoded 5' primer and a J-beta primer mix were used. The template-switch adaptor was a 5' adaptor with 12 random nucleotides. It tagged each cDNA molecule. TCRdb re-called the 5' RACE reads with MiXCR, one entry per CDR3 protein. The data hold about 680,000 distinct CDR3 sequences, with around half observed a single time. The individuals who served as donors were healthy Caucasians living in Russia, aged roughly 6 to 100.

The rearrangement links TRBV5-1 to TRBJ2-7; 9 bases are a match to TRBD1. Sequenced: blood. The receptor was isolated from a woman in her sixties or seventies in good health. Here the CDR3 DNA reads TGCGCCAGCAGACCCGGGACAGGGATATCGGAGCAGTACTTC. Translating gives CASRPGTGISEQYF.